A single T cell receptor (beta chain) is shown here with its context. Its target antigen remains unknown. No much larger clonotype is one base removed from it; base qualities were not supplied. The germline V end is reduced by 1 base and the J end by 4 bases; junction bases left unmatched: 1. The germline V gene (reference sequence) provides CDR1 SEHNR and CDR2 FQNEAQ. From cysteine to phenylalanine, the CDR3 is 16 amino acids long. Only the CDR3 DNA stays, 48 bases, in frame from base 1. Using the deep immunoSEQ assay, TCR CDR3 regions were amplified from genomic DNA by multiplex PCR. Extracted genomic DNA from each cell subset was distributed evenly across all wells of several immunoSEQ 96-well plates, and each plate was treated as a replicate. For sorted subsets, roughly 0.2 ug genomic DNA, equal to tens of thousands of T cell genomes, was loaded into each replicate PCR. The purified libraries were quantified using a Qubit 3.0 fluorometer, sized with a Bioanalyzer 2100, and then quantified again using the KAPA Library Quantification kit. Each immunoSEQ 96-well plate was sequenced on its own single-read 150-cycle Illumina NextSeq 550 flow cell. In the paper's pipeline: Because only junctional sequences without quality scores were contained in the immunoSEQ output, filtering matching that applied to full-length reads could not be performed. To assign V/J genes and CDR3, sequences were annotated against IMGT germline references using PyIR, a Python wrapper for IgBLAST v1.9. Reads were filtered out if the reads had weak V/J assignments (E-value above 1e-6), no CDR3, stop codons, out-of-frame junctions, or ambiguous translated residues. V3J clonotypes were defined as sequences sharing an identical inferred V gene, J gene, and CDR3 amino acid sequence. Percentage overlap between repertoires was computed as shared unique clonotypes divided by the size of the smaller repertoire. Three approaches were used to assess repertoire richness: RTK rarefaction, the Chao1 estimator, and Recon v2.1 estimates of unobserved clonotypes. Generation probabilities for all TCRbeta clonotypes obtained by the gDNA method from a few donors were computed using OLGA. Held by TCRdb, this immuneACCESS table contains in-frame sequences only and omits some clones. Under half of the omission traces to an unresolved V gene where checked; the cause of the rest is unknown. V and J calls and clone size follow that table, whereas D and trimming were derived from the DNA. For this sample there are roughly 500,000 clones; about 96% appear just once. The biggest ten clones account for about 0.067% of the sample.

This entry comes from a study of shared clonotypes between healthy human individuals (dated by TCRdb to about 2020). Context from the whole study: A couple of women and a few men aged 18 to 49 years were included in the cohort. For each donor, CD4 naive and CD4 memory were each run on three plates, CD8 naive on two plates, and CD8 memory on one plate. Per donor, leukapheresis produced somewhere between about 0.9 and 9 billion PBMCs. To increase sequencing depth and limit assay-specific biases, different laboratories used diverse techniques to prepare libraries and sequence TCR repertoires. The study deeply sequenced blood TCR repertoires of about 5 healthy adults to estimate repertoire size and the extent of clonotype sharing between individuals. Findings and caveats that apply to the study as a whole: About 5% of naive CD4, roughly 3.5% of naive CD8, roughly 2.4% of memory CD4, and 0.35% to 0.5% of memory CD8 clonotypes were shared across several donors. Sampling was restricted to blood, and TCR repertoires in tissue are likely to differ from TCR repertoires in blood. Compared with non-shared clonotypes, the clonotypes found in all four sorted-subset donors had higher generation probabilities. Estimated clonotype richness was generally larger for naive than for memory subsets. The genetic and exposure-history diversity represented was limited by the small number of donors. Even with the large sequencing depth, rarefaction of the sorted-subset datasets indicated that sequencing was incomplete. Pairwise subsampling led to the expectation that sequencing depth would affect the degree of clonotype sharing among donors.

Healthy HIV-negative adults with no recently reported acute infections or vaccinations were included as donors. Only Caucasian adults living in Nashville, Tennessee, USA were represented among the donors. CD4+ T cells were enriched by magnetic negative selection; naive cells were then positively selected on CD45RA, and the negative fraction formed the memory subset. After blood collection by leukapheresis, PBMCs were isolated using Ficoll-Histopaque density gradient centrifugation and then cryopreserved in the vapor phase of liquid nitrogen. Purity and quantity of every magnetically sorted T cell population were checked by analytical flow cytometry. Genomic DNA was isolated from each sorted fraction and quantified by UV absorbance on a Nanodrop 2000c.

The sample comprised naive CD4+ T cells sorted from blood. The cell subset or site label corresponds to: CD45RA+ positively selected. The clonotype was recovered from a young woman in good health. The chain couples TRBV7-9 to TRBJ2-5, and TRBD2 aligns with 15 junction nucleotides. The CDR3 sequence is CASSLGGLAGGETQYF. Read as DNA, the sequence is TGTGCCAGCAGCTTAGGGGGACTAGCGGGAGGAGAGACCCAGTACTTC.